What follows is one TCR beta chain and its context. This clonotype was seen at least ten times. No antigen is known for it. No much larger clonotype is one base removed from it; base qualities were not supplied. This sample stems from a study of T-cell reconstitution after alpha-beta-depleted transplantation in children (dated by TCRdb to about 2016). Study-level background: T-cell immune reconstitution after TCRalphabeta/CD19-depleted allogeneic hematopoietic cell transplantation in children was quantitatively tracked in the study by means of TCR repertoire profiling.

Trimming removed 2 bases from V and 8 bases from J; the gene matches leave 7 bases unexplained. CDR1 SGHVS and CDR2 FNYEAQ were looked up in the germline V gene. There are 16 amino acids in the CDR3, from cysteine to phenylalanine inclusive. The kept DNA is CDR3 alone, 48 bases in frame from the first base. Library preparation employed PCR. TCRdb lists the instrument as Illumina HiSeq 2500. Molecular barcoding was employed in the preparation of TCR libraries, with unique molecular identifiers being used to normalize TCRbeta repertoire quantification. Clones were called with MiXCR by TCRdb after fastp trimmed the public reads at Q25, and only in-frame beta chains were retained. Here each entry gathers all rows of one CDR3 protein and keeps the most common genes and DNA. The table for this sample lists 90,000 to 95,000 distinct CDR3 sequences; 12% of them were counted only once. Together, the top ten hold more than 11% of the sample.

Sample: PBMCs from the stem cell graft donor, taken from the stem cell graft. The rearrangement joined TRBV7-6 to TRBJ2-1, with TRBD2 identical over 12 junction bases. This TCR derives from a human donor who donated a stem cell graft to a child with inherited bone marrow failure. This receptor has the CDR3 CASSLPTSGSIDEQFF. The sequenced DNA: TGTGCCAGCAGCTTACCGACTAGCGGGAGTATCGATGAGCAGTTCTTC.